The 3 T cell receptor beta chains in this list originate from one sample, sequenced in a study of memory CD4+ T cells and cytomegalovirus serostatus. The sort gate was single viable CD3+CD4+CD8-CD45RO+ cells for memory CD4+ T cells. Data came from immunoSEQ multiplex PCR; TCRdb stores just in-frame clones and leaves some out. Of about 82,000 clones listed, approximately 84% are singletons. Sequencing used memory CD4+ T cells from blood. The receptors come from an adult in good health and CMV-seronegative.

The CDR3 is CSVVGGGSDLSGANVLTF. CDR3 sequence (DNA): TGCAGCGTTGTAGGGGGGGGGTCCGACCTCTCTGGGGCCAACGTCCTGACTTTC. This rearrangement joins TRBV29-1 to TRBJ2-6; weak D call: TRBD2 (7 bases). The germline V and J ends were trimmed by 4 bases and 0 bases, with 19 bases remaining between them. The CDR3 totals 18 residues. Germline-derived CDR1 and CDR2 are SQVTM and ANQGSEA.

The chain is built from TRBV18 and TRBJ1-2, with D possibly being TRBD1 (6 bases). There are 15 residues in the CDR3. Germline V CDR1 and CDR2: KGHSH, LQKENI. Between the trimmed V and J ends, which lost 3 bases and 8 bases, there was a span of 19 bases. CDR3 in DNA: TGTGCCAGCTCACCCGAGGACAGAGGAGGCCGCGGCTACACCTTC. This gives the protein CASSPEDRGGRGYTF.

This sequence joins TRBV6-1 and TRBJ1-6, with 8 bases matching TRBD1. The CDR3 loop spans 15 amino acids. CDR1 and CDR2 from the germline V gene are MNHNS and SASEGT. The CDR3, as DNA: TGTGCAGAAGGGACAGGAAACTCCTATAATTCACCCCTCCACTTT. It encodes CAEGTGNSYNSPLHF.